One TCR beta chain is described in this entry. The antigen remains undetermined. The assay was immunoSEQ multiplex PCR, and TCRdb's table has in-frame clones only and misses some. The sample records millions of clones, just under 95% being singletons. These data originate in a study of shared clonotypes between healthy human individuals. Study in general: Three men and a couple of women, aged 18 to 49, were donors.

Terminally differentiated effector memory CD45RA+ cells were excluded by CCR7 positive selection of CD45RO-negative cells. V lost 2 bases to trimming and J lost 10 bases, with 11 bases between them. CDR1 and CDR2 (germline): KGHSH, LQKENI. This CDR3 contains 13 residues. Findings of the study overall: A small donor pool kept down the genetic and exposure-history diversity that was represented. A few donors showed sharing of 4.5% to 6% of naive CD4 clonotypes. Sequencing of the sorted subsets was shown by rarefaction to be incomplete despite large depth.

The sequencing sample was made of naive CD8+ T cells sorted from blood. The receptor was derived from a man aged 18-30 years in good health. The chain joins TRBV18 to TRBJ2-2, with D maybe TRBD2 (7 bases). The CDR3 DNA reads TGTGCCAGCTCACCAGGCGGGGGCAAGGAGCTGTTTTTT. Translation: CASSPGGGKELFF.